The T cell receptor (beta chain) described here comes from a study of T-cell memory formation after mild COVID-19. Study in general: The study found TCR clusters largely donor specific. Whole-study results and caveats: Mainly in CM and EM were contracting CD4+ clones; CD8+ were in EMRA. There was a balanced CD4/CD8 profile in clones contracting day 15 to 85, and later expanders leaned CD4+.

This clonotype was picked up many times. Its antigen is as yet unknown. TCR alpha and TCR beta cDNA libraries carrying sample barcodes and UMIs were produced by 5'RACE using constant-segment primers. MiXCR, applied by TCRdb to the 5' RACE reads, yields one record per CDR3 protein. The sample has about 270,000 distinct CDR3 sequences, under 20% seen once; the top ten hold roughly 23%. The CDR3 has 14 amino acids. CDR1 is KGHSH and CDR2 is LQKENI in the germline V gene. Between the trimmed V and J ends, which lost 3 bases and 0 bases, there was a span of 9 bases. This TCR was sampled from a man aged 18 to 29 who had mild COVID-19 (a few samples of this study predate the infection). Cell type and time point are not known. Sample: PBMCs or a T cell subset sorted from them (not recorded which). The chain links TRBV18 to TRBJ2-7; D is unresolved. In DNA, the CDR3 is TGTGCCAGCTCACCGTCCCAGCACTCCTACGAGCAGTACTTC. As protein: CASSPSQHSYEQYF.